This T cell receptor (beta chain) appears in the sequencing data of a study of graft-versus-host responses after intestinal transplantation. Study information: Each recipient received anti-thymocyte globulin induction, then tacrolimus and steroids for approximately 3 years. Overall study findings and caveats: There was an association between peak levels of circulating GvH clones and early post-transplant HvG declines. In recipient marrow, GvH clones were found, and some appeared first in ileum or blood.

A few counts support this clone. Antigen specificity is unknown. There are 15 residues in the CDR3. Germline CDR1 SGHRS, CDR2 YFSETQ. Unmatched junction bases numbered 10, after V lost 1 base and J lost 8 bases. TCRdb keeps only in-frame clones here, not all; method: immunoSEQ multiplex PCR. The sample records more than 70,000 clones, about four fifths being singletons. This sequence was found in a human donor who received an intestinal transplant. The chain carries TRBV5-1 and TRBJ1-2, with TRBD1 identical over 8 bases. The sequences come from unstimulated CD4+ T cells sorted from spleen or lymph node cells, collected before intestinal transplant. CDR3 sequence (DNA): TGCGCCAGCAGCTTGAACGGTGCACGGACAGGGGGCTACACCTTC. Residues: CASSLNGARTGGYTF.